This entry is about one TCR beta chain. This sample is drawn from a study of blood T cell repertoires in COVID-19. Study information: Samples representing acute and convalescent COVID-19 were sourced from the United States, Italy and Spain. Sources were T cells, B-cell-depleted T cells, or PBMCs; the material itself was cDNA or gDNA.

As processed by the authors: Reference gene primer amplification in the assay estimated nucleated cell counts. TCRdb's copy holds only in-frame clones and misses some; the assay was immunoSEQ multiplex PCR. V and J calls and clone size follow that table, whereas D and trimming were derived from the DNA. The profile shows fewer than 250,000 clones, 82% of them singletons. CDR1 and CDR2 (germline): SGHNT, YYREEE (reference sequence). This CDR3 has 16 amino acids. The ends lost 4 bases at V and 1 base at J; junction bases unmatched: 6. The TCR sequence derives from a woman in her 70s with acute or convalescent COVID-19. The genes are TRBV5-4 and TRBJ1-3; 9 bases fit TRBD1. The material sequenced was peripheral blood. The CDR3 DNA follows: TGTGCCAGCAGCAGGGACAGGGAAGGGTCTGGAAACACCATATATTTT. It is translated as CASSRDREGSGNTIYF. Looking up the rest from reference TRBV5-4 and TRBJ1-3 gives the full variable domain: ETGVTQSPTHLIKTRGQQVTLRCSSQSGHNTVSWYQQALGQGPQFIFQYYREEENGRGNFPPRFSGLQFPNYSSELNVNALELDDSALYLCASSRDREGSGNTIYFGEGSWLTVV.